This is a list of T cell receptor beta chains from one sample in a study of beta chain features in type 1 diabetes. The protocol was immunoSEQ multiplex PCR, while the TCRdb copy is restricted to in-frame clones and leaves out a portion. Of around 250,000 clones listed, around an eighth are singletons. Sequenced sample: naive CD4+ T cells from blood. The origin of the receptors is a woman aged 35 to 49 in good health. The CDR3 runs from the conserved cysteine through the conserved F or W. The D gene is left open where the match is weak. Where a row states a size, it is once, few, many or the class of an expanded clone; other rows omit it.

D: -; size: -; J: TRBJ1-2; V: TRBV5-4; DNA: TGTGCCAGCAGCCAGAGAGGGAACTATGGCTACACCTTC; CDR3: CASSQRGNYGYTF
D: -; size: -; J: TRBJ1-5; V: TRBV5-6; DNA: TGTGCCAGCAGCGTCGAAGGACAAAATCAGCCCCAGCATTTT; CDR3: CASSVEGQNQPQHF
D: TRBD1; size: few; J: TRBJ1-5; V: TRBV7-9; DNA: TGTGCCAGCAGCCCGCTGGGGGTGGCAGGGGGCCGCAATCAGCCCCAGCATTTT; CDR3: CASSPLGVAGGRNQPQHF
D: -; size: few; J: TRBJ2-2; V: TRBV25-1; DNA: TGTGCCAGCAGTGGGTCAACTAGCCTGGGCACCGGGGAGCTGTTTTTT; CDR3: CASSGSTSLGTGELFF
D: -; size: few; J: TRBJ2-7; V: TRBV19; DNA: TGTGCCAGTTCCCTTAGGTTCGCTACTGGGACAACCTACGAGCAGTACTTC; CDR3: CASSLRFATGTTYEQYF
D: TRBD1; size: few; J: TRBJ2-5; V: TRBV5-6; DNA: TGTGCCAGCAGCTCGCACAGGGGGCAGGTCACAGAGACCCAGTACTTC; CDR3: CASSSHRGQVTETQYF
D: TRBD1; size: -; J: TRBJ2-1; V: TRBV19; DNA: TGTGCCAGTAGACGGACAGGGGGTGAGAATGAGCAGTTCTTC; CDR3: CASRRTGGENEQFF
D: TRBD1; size: -; J: TRBJ2-7; V: TRBV5-6; DNA: TGTGCCAGCAGCTGGGACAGGGGCTACGAGCAGTACTTC; CDR3: CASSWDRGYEQYF
D: -; size: few; J: TRBJ1-4; V: TRBV18; DNA: TGTGCCAGCTCACCTACTACAGGGACAACTAATGAAAAACTGTTTTTT; CDR3: CASSPTTGTTNEKLFF
D: -; size: few; J: TRBJ2-7; V: TRBV6-5; DNA: TGTGCCAGCAGTTACACGGACGGGGACTCCTACGAGCAGTACTTC; CDR3: CASSYTDGDSYEQYF
D: TRBD2; size: few; J: TRBJ2-1; V: TRBV7-6; DNA: TGTGCCAGCAGCTTACAGATAGCGGGGAGCTCCTACAATGAGCAGTTCTTC; CDR3: CASSLQIAGSSYNEQFF
D: TRBD2; size: -; J: TRBJ2-7; V: TRBV2; DNA: TGTGCCAGCAGTGAAGGGAGTGCGGGGGGGGTCGAGCAGTACTTC; CDR3: CASSEGSAGGVEQYF
D: TRBD1; size: -; J: TRBJ2-5; V: TRBV5-6; DNA: TGTGCCAGCAGCTCCGGGACAGGGGGCCGGGAGACCCAGTACTTC; CDR3: CASSSGTGGRETQYF
D: -; size: few; J: TRBJ1-1; V: TRBV5-1; DNA: TGCGCCAGCAGCTTGGCGTCGGGGAGAGCTGAAGCTTTCTTT; CDR3: CASSLASGRAEAFF
D: -; size: -; J: TRBJ1-6; V: TRBV6-4; DNA: TGTGCCAGCAGTGAGAGGACAGCTAATTCACCCCTCCACTTT; CDR3: CASSERTANSPLHF
D: TRBD1; size: -; J: TRBJ2-7; V: TRBV5-1; DNA: TGCGCCAGCAGCTTGGGGGGACAGGGGAGCTACGAGCAGTACTTC; CDR3: CASSLGGQGSYEQYF
D: -; size: -; J: TRBJ2-7; V: TRBV10-3; DNA: TGTGCCATCAGTGAGTCGAACAGCTACGAGCAGTACTTC; CDR3: CAISESNSYEQYF
D: -; size: few; J: TRBJ1-6; V: TRBV19; DNA: TGTGCCAGTACCACCCGGGGGAGGCAGCATTCACCCCTCCACTTT; CDR3: CASTTRGRQHSPLHF
D: TRBD1; size: -; J: TRBJ2-7; V: TRBV9; DNA: TGTGCCAGCAGCCTTGACAGGGGGTACGAGCAGTACTTC; CDR3: CASSLDRGYEQYF
D: TRBD2; size: -; J: TRBJ2-5; V: TRBV5-1; DNA: TGCGCCAGCAGCTTCGACGGGAGGTGGGAGACCCAGTACTTC; CDR3: CASSFDGRWETQYF
D: -; size: -; J: TRBJ2-5; V: TRBV7-9; DNA: TGTGCCAGCAGCTCCCGCTTGGGGAGGGAGACCCAGTACTTC; CDR3: CASSSRLGRETQYF
D: -; size: few; J: TRBJ2-7; V: TRBV14; DNA: TGTGCCAGCAGCCAAGATGGTTGGGGGCGCGAGCAGTACTTC; CDR3: CASSQDGWGREQYF
D: TRBD2; size: -; J: TRBJ2-5; V: TRBV11-2; DNA: TGTGCCAGCGCGGGGGGAACCTCAACCCCCCAGTACTTC; CDR3: CASAGGTSTPQYF
D: TRBD2; size: -; J: TRBJ2-3; V: TRBV5-1; DNA: TGCGCCAGCAGCTCTAGCGGAGATACGCAGTATTTT; CDR3: CASSSSGDTQYF
D: -; size: few; J: TRBJ2-5; V: TRBV15; DNA: TGTGCCACCAGCAGAGATCGAGGGCAAGAGACCCAGTACTTC; CDR3: CATSRDRGQETQYF
D: -; size: few; J: TRBJ1-1; V: TRBV7-9; DNA: TGTGCCAGCAGCGGCAGGGCGGCCACTGAAGCTTTCTTT; CDR3: CASSGRAATEAFF
D: TRBD2; size: few; J: TRBJ2-3; V: TRBV7-9; DNA: TGTGCCAGCAGCTCGGGGGTCAGCGGGGAGACAGATACGCAGTATTTT; CDR3: CASSSGVSGETDTQYF
D: TRBD2; size: -; J: TRBJ2-1; V: TRBV6-5; DNA: TGTGCCACAGCGGGAGTTGGGTTCCATGAGCAGTTCTTC; CDR3: CATAGVGFHEQFF
D: -; size: few; J: TRBJ2-5; V: TRBV7-2; DNA: TGTGCCAGCAGCTTAGTGCGGGGACAGCAAGAGACCCAGTACTTC; CDR3: CASSLVRGQQETQYF
D: -; size: -; J: TRBJ1-1; V: TRBV12-5; DNA: TGTGCTAGTGGCAAGAACACTGAAGCTTTCTTT; CDR3: CASGKNTEAFF
D: TRBD1; size: -; J: TRBJ1-5; V: TRBV7-9; DNA: TGTGCCAGCAGCCCCAACCGTCCCGGGACAGGGAACGATCAGCCCCAGCATTTT; CDR3: CASSPNRPGTGNDQPQHF
D: -; size: -; J: TRBJ2-7; V: TRBV9; DNA: TGTGCCAGCAGCGTAGGAGGCGGGCCCCTCGGGGAGCAGTACTTC; CDR3: CASSVGGGPLGEQYF
D: -; size: -; J: TRBJ1-6; V: TRBV6-5; DNA: TGTGCCAGCAGTTACGGAGGGGTTATGGAGTCACCCCTCCACTTT; CDR3: CASSYGGVMESPLHF
D: TRBD2; size: many; J: TRBJ2-1; V: TRBV23-1; DNA: TGCGCCAGCAGCCCTGCGACTAGCGGGTACAATGAGCAGTTCTTC; CDR3: CASSPATSGYNEQFF
D: -; size: -; J: TRBJ2-1; V: TRBV6-1; DNA: TGTGCCAGCAGCGACCGGGATGAGCAGTTCTTC; CDR3: CASSDRDEQFF
D: TRBD1; size: -; J: TRBJ1-4; V: TRBV9; DNA: TGTGCCAGCAGCGCCGAAGTGGGACAGGGTGCTGAAAAACTGTTTTTT; CDR3: CASSAEVGQGAEKLFF
D: -; size: -; J: TRBJ1-6; V: TRBV18; DNA: TGTGCCAGCTCACCATTCGCCGAGAAATTCATGGCCCTCCACTTT; CDR3: CASSPFAEKFMALHF
D: TRBD2; size: -; J: TRBJ2-3; V: TRBV7-2; DNA: TGTGCCAGCAGCTTAATAGCGGGGAGCACAGATACGCAGTATTTT; CDR3: CASSLIAGSTDTQYF
D: TRBD1; size: -; J: TRBJ1-2; V: TRBV2; DNA: TGTGCCAGCAGGGATACAGGGGGCGTAGGTGGCTACACCTTC; CDR3: CASRDTGGVGGYTF
D: -; size: -; J: TRBJ2-7; V: TRBV6-6; DNA: TGTGCCAGCAGTTACTCGAGTAGTGCCTACGAGCAGTACTTC; CDR3: CASSYSSSAYEQYF
D: -; size: -; J: TRBJ1-1; V: TRBV7-8; DNA: TGTGCCAGCAGCAAGCAGACGGGGACTGAAGCTTTCTTT; CDR3: CASSKQTGTEAFF
D: -; size: -; J: TRBJ1-1; V: TRBV2; DNA: TGTGCCAGCAGTGAAGCGGGGGGTGAAGCTTTCTTT; CDR3: CASSEAGGEAFF
D: TRBD1; size: -; J: TRBJ1-1; V: TRBV25-1; DNA: TGTGCCAGCACCTGGACAGGGCTGAACACTGAAGCTTTCTTT; CDR3: CASTWTGLNTEAFF
D: -; size: many; J: TRBJ2-7; V: TRBV29-1; DNA: TGCAGCGTTGCGTCCGGGACAATCGGCGAGCAGTACTTC; CDR3: CSVASGTIGEQYF
D: -; size: -; J: TRBJ2-1; V: TRBV5-4; DNA: TGTGCCAGCAGCTTACCGGGACTTCCCTTCAATGAGCAGTTCTTC; CDR3: CASSLPGLPFNEQFF
D: TRBD2; size: -; J: TRBJ2-2; V: TRBV2; DNA: TGTGCCAGCAGTACGTCCGGGACTAGCGGGACCGCGAACACCGGGGAGCTGTTTTTT; CDR3: CASSTSGTSGTANTGELFF
D: -; size: -; J: TRBJ1-6; V: TRBV6-5; DNA: TGTGCCAGCAGCTATACGAACAGGGTACACTCACCCCTCCACTTT; CDR3: CASSYTNRVHSPLHF
D: -; size: -; J: TRBJ2-5; V: TRBV27; DNA: TGTGCCAGCAGTAAAGAGGGACACCGCTTGTCAGAGACCCAGTACTTC; CDR3: CASSKEGHRLSETQYF
D: -; size: -; J: TRBJ1-3; V: TRBV6-6; DNA: TGTGCCAGCAGTCCTAGGTATCCTGGAAACACCATATATTTT; CDR3: CASSPRYPGNTIYF
D: -; size: -; J: TRBJ1-2; V: TRBV25-1; DNA: TGTGCCAGCAGTGAAATTATGGAGGGCGGCTACACCTTC; CDR3: CASSEIMEGGYTF